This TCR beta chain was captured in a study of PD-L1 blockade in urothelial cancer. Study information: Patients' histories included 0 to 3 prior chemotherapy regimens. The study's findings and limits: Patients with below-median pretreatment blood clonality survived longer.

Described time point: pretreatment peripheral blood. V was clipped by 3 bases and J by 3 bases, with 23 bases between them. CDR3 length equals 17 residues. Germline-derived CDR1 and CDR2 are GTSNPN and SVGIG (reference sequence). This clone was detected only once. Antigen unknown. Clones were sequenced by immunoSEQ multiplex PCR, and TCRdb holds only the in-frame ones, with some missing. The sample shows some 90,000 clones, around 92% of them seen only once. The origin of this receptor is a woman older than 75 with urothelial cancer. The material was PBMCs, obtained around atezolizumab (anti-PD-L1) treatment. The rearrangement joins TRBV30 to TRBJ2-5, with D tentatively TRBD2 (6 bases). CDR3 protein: CAWSPKVQRAMKETQYF. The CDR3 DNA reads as TGTGCCTGGAGCCCGAAGGTCCAGCGGGCTATGAAAGAGACCCAGTACTTC.